This TCR beta chain was sequenced for a study of identical twins. Points from the study as a whole: Clonotypes of the beta chain that were abundant in cord blood carried fewer insertions (memory repertoires showed none).

Concerning this clonotype: Its antigen is currently unknown.

Per germline, CDR1 SGHAT and CDR2 FQNNGV. This CDR3 is 14 amino acids long. The trim removed 3 bases at V and 9 bases at J, leaving 6 bases unmatched. Template switching supplied a universal primer site; unique molecular identifiers were carried on the cDNA. TCRdb redid the calling of the 5' RACE reads with MiXCR, one entry per CDR3 protein. This table has 420,000 or so distinct CDR3 sequences, roughly 18% appearing once. This receptor was identified in a man aged 45-65 years in good health. The rearrangement links TRBV11-2 to TRBJ2-1; TRBD2 agrees at 9 bases. Material: naive T cells sorted from blood. The CDR3 region is CASSFGGRAVEQFF. CDR3 sequence (DNA): TGTGCCAGCAGCTTCGGCGGGAGGGCCGTTGAGCAGTTCTTC.